The 3 T cell receptor beta chains reported below all come from one sample, sequenced in a study of blood T cell repertoires in COVID-19. Profiled with immunoSEQ multiplex PCR; TCRdb holds only in-frame clones, not every one. The sample shows under 65,000 clones, roughly 90% of them seen only once. Sequenced sample: peripheral blood. These TCRs come from a man aged 80 or over with acute or convalescent COVID-19.

This clone was counted once. The V call is TRBV7-9, the J call TRBJ2-3; possible D gene TRBD1, 5 bases. V gave up 8 bases and J gave up 4 bases, with 10 bases separating them. The CDR3 consists of 12 residues. CDR1 and CDR2 (germline): SEHNR, FQNEAQ (reference sequence). CDR3 region: CASGQGADTQYF. DNA for the CDR3: TGTGCCAGCGGGCAGGGTGCAGATACGCAGTATTTT.

This chain joins TRBV4-1 and TRBJ2-5, with 11 bases fitting TRBD2. The CDR3 extends over 17 amino acids. CDR1 is MGHRA, CDR2 YSYEKL, per germline. V lost 0 bases, J lost 1 base, and 4 bases stayed unmatched. Written as DNA, the CDR3 is TGCGCCAGCAGCCAAGAGTCGACTAGCGGGGCCCAAGAGACCCAGTACTTC. As protein: CASSQESTSGAQETQYF.

The chain carries TRBV5-1 and TRBJ2-7; D unresolved. V lost 0 bases and J 1 base, leaving 5 bases between the germline ends. CDR3 length: 13 residues. CDR1 SGHRS and CDR2 YFSETQ come from the germline V gene. The CDR3 DNA reads as TGCGCCAGCAGCTTGGGGCAGTCCTACGAGCAGTACTTC. This codes for CASSLGQSYEQYF.